The clone carrying this TCR beta chain appeared a few times. The sample is drawn from a study of blood T cell repertoires in COVID-19. The table came from immunoSEQ multiplex PCR; TCRdb's copy has only in-frame clones and leaves some out. Of 130,000 or so clones listed, about 80% are singletons. The source of this sequence is a man aged 60 to 75 with active or convalescent COVID-19. Sequenced sample: peripheral blood.

CDR3 bases: TGTGCCAGCGGCAAAACAGGGTTCGGTGTTAGCAATCAGCCCCAGCATTTT. Translation: CASGKTGFGVSNQPQHF. The V gene is TRBV28, the J gene TRBJ1-5; weak D call: TRBD1 (6 bases). CDR3 length equals 17 residues. Trimming cost V 8 bases and J 0 bases, with 20 bases left between them. Per the germline V gene, CDR1 is MDHEN and CDR2 is SYDVKM.